The rows below give T cell receptor beta chains drawn from one sample of a study of identical twins. TCRdb passed the 5' RACE reads through MiXCR, listing each CDR3 protein once. The sample records around 680,000 distinct CDR3 sequences, around 8.3% being singletons. This same sample was also part of a study on yellow fever vaccine responses in identical twins.

Sequencing was done on a sample of PBMCs. Every receptor here comes from a young woman in good health. CDR3s include the opening cysteine and the closing phenylalanine or tryptophan. D genes are given only for firm matches. For some rows the clone size is stated as once, few or many, or as a class when expanded; others skip it.

J gene: TRBJ2-2
D gene: -
V gene: TRBV5-1
clone size: many
CDR3 DNA: TGCGCCAGCAGTTTTTCGTCGGGGAACACCGGGGAGCTGTTTTTT
CDR3 protein: CASSFSSGNTGELFF

J gene: TRBJ2-7
D gene: -
V gene: TRBV5-6
clone size: few
CDR3 DNA: TGTGCCAGCAGTATCGTGGGGAGCTCCTACGAGCAGTACTTC
CDR3 protein: CASSIVGSSYEQYF

J gene: TRBJ2-5
D gene: TRBD2
V gene: TRBV7-2
clone size: -
CDR3 DNA: TGTGCCAGCAGCTTATCCGGGACTAGCGGGGGGGCAATACCCCTTAAACAAGAGACCCAGTACTTC
CDR3 protein: CASSLSGTSGGAIPLKQETQYF

J gene: TRBJ2-7
D gene: TRBD1
V gene: TRBV25-1
clone size: few
CDR3 DNA: TGTGCCAGCAGTGAGACAAAATTAGGGACAGACACCTACGAGCAGTACTTC
CDR3 protein: CASSETKLGTDTYEQYF

J gene: TRBJ2-6
D gene: -
V gene: TRBV20-1
clone size: few
CDR3 DNA: TGCAGTGCTAGAGATCTCTTTGGAGCAGACATTACTTCCTCTGGGGCCAACGTCCTGACTTTC
CDR3 protein: CSARDLFGADITSSGANVLTF

J gene: TRBJ2-7
D gene: TRBD1
V gene: TRBV12-3/TRBV12-4
clone size: -
CDR3 DNA: TGTGCCAGCAGTTTTAGACAGGGGTCGACCTACGAGCAGTACTTC
CDR3 protein: CASSFRQGSTYEQYF

J gene: TRBJ2-7
D gene: -
V gene: TRBV11-2
clone size: few
CDR3 DNA: TGTGCCAGCAGCTTAGGTGGAACTGCCTACGAGCAGTACTTC
CDR3 protein: CASSLGGTAYEQYF

J gene: TRBJ2-7
D gene: -
V gene: TRBV14
clone size: -
CDR3 DNA: TGTGCCAGCAGCCAGTGGCTAGCTTCCTACGAGCAGTACTTC
CDR3 protein: CASSQWLASYEQYF

J gene: TRBJ1-6
D gene: TRBD1
V gene: TRBV5-1
clone size: few
CDR3 DNA: TGCGCCAGCAGCTCCGGGACAGGCTTTGAATCACCCCTCCACTTT
CDR3 protein: CASSSGTGFESPLHF

J gene: TRBJ2-5
D gene: TRBD1
V gene: TRBV5-1
clone size: many
CDR3 DNA: TGCGCCAGCAGCTTGGGATGGGACAGCCAAGAGACCCAGTACTTC
CDR3 protein: CASSLGWDSQETQYF

J gene: TRBJ2-1
D gene: TRBD1
V gene: TRBV11-2
clone size: many
CDR3 DNA: TGTGCCAGCAGCAAATCAGGGGGACAGATTAATGAGCAGTTCTTC
CDR3 protein: CASSKSGGQINEQFF

J gene: TRBJ2-7
D gene: -
V gene: TRBV20-1
clone size: few
CDR3 DNA: TGCAGTGCTCGAAGGCACAGCGGGTCCTACGAGCAGTACTTC
CDR3 protein: CSARRHSGSYEQYF

J gene: TRBJ2-1
D gene: -
V gene: TRBV11-3
clone size: -
CDR3 DNA: TGTGCCAGCAGCCCCGGGACAAACAATGAGCAGTTCTTC
CDR3 protein: CASSPGTNNEQFF

J gene: TRBJ2-1
D gene: TRBD2
V gene: TRBV5-1
clone size: many
CDR3 DNA: TGCGCCAGCAGCTTGGAGAGCGGGGGCCCGGCTCGGAATGAGCAGTTCTTC
CDR3 protein: CASSLESGGPARNEQFF

J gene: TRBJ2-7
D gene: -
V gene: TRBV7-2
clone size: few
CDR3 DNA: TGTGCCAGCAGCCCGATCGCGGACAGAGACTACGAGCAGTACTTC
CDR3 protein: CASSPIADRDYEQYF

J gene: TRBJ2-1
D gene: -
V gene: TRBV5-1
clone size: few
CDR3 DNA: TGCGCCAGCAGCTTGGCCGACTCAGCCGGGCAGCAGTTCTTC
CDR3 protein: CASSLADSAGQQFF

J gene: TRBJ2-7
D gene: -
V gene: TRBV24-1
clone size: -
CDR3 DNA: TGTGCCATCAGTGATTTCGGAGGGGCCGGGTCCTACGAGCAGTACTTC
CDR3 protein: CAISDFGGAGSYEQYF

J gene: TRBJ2-1
D gene: -
V gene: TRBV28
clone size: many
CDR3 DNA: TGTGCCAGCAATTCAGGGGAATCCTACAATGAGCAGTTCTTC
CDR3 protein: CASNSGESYNEQFF

J gene: TRBJ2-2
D gene: TRBD1
V gene: TRBV5-1
clone size: few
CDR3 DNA: TGCGCCAGCAGCTTTGTGGACAGGGACACCGGGGAGCTGTTTTTT
CDR3 protein: CASSFVDRDTGELFF

J gene: TRBJ2-3
D gene: TRBD2
V gene: TRBV11-2
clone size: -
CDR3 DNA: TGTGCCAGCAGCACGCGACTAGCGGGAGAAACAGATACGCAGTATTTT
CDR3 protein: CASSTRLAGETDTQYF

J gene: TRBJ2-6
D gene: TRBD1
V gene: TRBV7-9
clone size: -
CDR3 DNA: TGTGCCAGCAGCACCCGGACAGGGAACGGGGCCAACGTCCTGACTTTC
CDR3 protein: CASSTRTGNGANVLTF

J gene: TRBJ1-1
D gene: TRBD1
V gene: TRBV9
clone size: few
CDR3 DNA: TGTGCCAGCAGCGTAAAGGGGGCGGCCACTGAAGCTTTCTTT
CDR3 protein: CASSVKGAATEAFF

J gene: TRBJ2-7
D gene: -
V gene: TRBV24-1
clone size: many
CDR3 DNA: TGTGCCACCATTGTCCAGGGCTCCTACGAGCAGTACTTC
CDR3 protein: CATIVQGSYEQYF

J gene: TRBJ2-2
D gene: -
V gene: TRBV29-1
clone size: few
CDR3 DNA: TGCAGCGTTCTCACAGGGACGATTAACACCGGGGAGCTGTTTTTT
CDR3 protein: CSVLTGTINTGELFF

J gene: TRBJ1-4
D gene: -
V gene: TRBV2
clone size: -
CDR3 DNA: TGTGCCAGCAGTGGGGCGGGGGCAACTAATGAAAAACTGTTTTTT
CDR3 protein: CASSGAGATNEKLFF

J gene: TRBJ2-1
D gene: -
V gene: TRBV11-3
clone size: many
CDR3 DNA: TGTGCCAGCAGCTTTTCCTTGGGTGAGCAGTTCTTC
CDR3 protein: CASSFSLGEQFF

J gene: TRBJ2-5
D gene: TRBD2
V gene: TRBV10-2
clone size: few
CDR3 DNA: TGCGCCAGCAGAAAAGCGGGGGGGCCCCAAGAGACCCAGTACTTC
CDR3 protein: CASRKAGGPQETQYF

J gene: TRBJ2-5
D gene: -
V gene: TRBV12-3/TRBV12-4
clone size: -
CDR3 DNA: TGTGCCAGCAACCGGTTAACCCAAGAGACCCAGTACTTC
CDR3 protein: CASNRLTQETQYF

J gene: TRBJ2-1
D gene: TRBD2
V gene: TRBV12-3/TRBV12-4
clone size: many
CDR3 DNA: TGTGCCAGCAGGCATAGACTAGCGGGAGTATACAATGAGCAGTTCTTC
CDR3 protein: CASRHRLAGVYNEQFF

J gene: TRBJ2-4
D gene: -
V gene: TRBV12-1
clone size: -
CDR3 DNA: TGTGCCAGCAGCTCCAATTTTAAACTAGCGGGAGTAACCAAAAACATTCAGTACTTC
CDR3 protein: CASSSNFKLAGVTKNIQYF

J gene: TRBJ1-4
D gene: -
V gene: TRBV12-3/TRBV12-4
clone size: -
CDR3 DNA: TGTGCCAGCACGAGGCTTAATGAAAAACTGTTTTTT
CDR3 protein: CASTRLNEKLFF

J gene: TRBJ2-3
D gene: -
V gene: TRBV4-3
clone size: few
CDR3 DNA: TGCGCCAGCAGCCAAGATCTAGTGAGCGCACCCCAGTATTTT
CDR3 protein: CASSQDLVSAPQYF

J gene: TRBJ2-7
D gene: TRBD1
V gene: TRBV4-1
clone size: many
CDR3 DNA: TGCGCCAGGCAGGGGGGACAGGGGCAGAACGAGCAGTACTTC
CDR3 protein: CARQGGQGQNEQYF

J gene: TRBJ2-7
D gene: -
V gene: TRBV19
clone size: once
CDR3 DNA: TGTGCCAGTAGTATAGGGGGCGGCTACGAGCAGTACTTC
CDR3 protein: CASSIGGGYEQYF

J gene: TRBJ2-7
D gene: -
V gene: TRBV27
clone size: -
CDR3 DNA: TGTGCCACCCGGGACAATTCCTACGAGCAGTACTTC
CDR3 protein: CATRDNSYEQYF

J gene: TRBJ2-5
D gene: TRBD1
V gene: TRBV10-3
clone size: few
CDR3 DNA: TGTGCCATCAGCCCCCGGACAGGGGCAGGGGGGGAGACCCAGTACTTC
CDR3 protein: CAISPRTGAGGETQYF

J gene: TRBJ2-7
D gene: TRBD2
V gene: TRBV5-1
clone size: many
CDR3 DNA: TGCGCCAGCAGCCCGACTAGCGCCTCCTACGAGCAGTACTTC
CDR3 protein: CASSPTSASYEQYF

J gene: TRBJ2-1
D gene: TRBD2
V gene: TRBV7-2
clone size: few
CDR3 DNA: TGTGCCAGCAGCCGTGGAATTGGCGGGAGCAATGAGCAGTTCTTC
CDR3 protein: CASSRGIGGSNEQFF